This TCR beta chain was retrieved from a study of CD8 T cells in Susac syndrome. In blood CD8+ and CD4+ T cells, TCR beta underwent sequencing. Healthy donors served as the controls. They were matched for age and sex. Through negative isolation, CD4+ and CD8+ T cells were obtained, while TEMRA cells were enriched using FACS. cDNA came from approximately 0.5 to 1 ug RNA primed by random hexamers. Amplification of TCR beta CDR3 spanned 54 Vbeta and 13 Jbeta via immunoSEQ multiplex PCR. TCRdb used MiXCR to reprocess the immunoSEQ multiplex PCR reads, holding one entry per CDR3 protein. Here the sample spans around 160,000 distinct CDR3 sequences, approximately 92% being singletons. Trimming took off 3 bases at V and 7 bases at J, with 6 bases between the two ends. CDR3 length equals 12 residues.

The chain couples TRBV12-3 or TRBV12-4 to TRBJ1-4; D is uncertain. The TCR sequence derives from a human donor in good health. Input material: CD4+ T cells from PBMCs. Here the CDR3 reads CASSFSSEKLFF. The CDR3 DNA follows: TGTGCCAGCAGTTTTAGTAGTGAAAAACTGTTTTTT.